The 20 T cell receptor beta chains given below trace back to one sample, sequenced in a study of graft-versus-host responses after intestinal transplantation. Clones were read by immunoSEQ multiplex PCR, and TCRdb kept only the in-frame ones, dropping some. The sample includes around 97,000 clones, 80% to 95% of them seen just once. These receptors lack a known antigen. The material was unstimulated CD8+ T cells sorted from spleen or lymph node cells, obtained before intestinal transplant. Receptors originate from a human donor who received an intestinal transplant.

This CDR3 is CASYGTGKAEAFF. The CDR3 DNA reads TGCGCCAGCTACGGGACAGGGAAGGCTGAAGCTTTCTTT. The chain couples TRBV10-2 to TRBJ1-1, with TRBD1 matching over 9 bases. Germline V gene sequence: CDR1 WSHSY, CDR2 SAAADI. The CDR3 has 13 amino acids. Losses at the gene ends were 8 bases for V and 6 bases for J; bases not matched to a gene: 7.

J is TRBJ2-5 and V is TRBV5-4; D not certain. The better agreement between TRBJ2-7 and the DNA end casts doubt on the J call. From germline, CDR1 is SGHNT and CDR2 YYREEE (reference sequence). The CDR3 is 13 residues long. The CDR3 here is CASSLDYSYEQYF. CDR3 sequence (DNA): TGTGCCAGCAGCTTGGACTATTCCTACGAGCAGTACTTC.

The J gene is TRBJ2-3, the V gene TRBV4-1; tentative D call: TRBD1 (6 bases). Germline values: CDR1 MGHRA, CDR2 YSYEKL. V was cut by 3 bases and J by 2 bases, with 18 bases left in between. CDR3 length: 17 amino acids. CDR3 bases: TGCGCCAGCAGCCATGTGTTTCGACAGGCCGACACAGATACGCAGTATTTT. Amino acid sequence: CASSHVFRQADTDTQYF.

V usage is TRBV9 and J usage is TRBJ1-6; 7 bases align to TRBD1. The germline CDR1 and CDR2 sequences are SGDLS and YYNGEE. The CDR3 spans 14 residues. V dropped 1 base and J dropped 9; count of bases not matched to a gene: 4. CDR3 bases: TGTGCCAGCAGCGTACGGCAGGGGGTTTCACCCCTCCACTTT. As protein: CASSVRQGVSPLHF.

The J gene is TRBJ2-2, the V gene TRBV11-2, with TRBD2 as a possible D gene (7 bases). Trimming left V 3 bases short and J 6 bases short, with 17 bases between. The CDR3 consists of 16 residues. CDR1 and CDR2 from the germline V gene are SGHAT and FQNNGV. The CDR3 coding sequence is TGTGCCAGCAGCTTGGGGGGGCTCCGGGCCTCCGGGGAGCTGTTTTTT. This codes for CASSLGGLRASGELFF. The complete variable domain, with remaining parts taken from reference TRBV11-2 and TRBJ2-2, reads EAGVAQSPRYKIIEKRQSVAFWCNPISGHATLYWYQQILGQGPKLLIQFQNNGVVDDSQLPKDRFSAERLKGVDSTLKIQPAKLEDSAVYLCASSLGGLRASGELFFGEGSRLTVL.

This clone is a singleton in its sample. The V and J genes are TRBV7-9 and TRBJ1-1, with a possible D match to TRBD1 (6 bases). This CDR3 has 14 residues. V lost 6 bases and J 3 bases, leaving 14 bases between the germline ends. Germline CDR1 is SEHNR and CDR2 is FQNEAQ (reference sequence). This CDR3 is CASSREGEDTEAFF. In DNA, the CDR3 is TGTGCCAGCAGTCGGGAGGGGGAGGACACTGAAGCTTTCTTT.

V gene TRBV11-3 combines with J gene TRBJ2-7; D ambiguous. The CDR3 has 13 residues. Germline CDR1 reads SGHNT; CDR2 reads YENEEA. V lost 4 bases and J lost 3, with 10 bases in between. The DNA of the CDR3 is TGTGCCAGCAGCTCCGTATTTGGCTACGAGCAGTACTTC. Protein: CASSSVFGYEQYF.

This chain links TRBV27 with TRBJ1-2; 8 bases are shared with TRBD1. The CDR3 contains 12 residues. The V segment lost 10 bases and the J segment 3 bases; nucleotides outside the gene matches: 4. Germline lookup yields CDR1 MNHEY and CDR2 SMNVEV (reference sequence). CDR3 coding DNA: TGTGCCACCCAGGGGGCTGACTATGGCTACACCTTC. Amino acids: CATQGADYGYTF.

The V gene is TRBV29-1, the J gene TRBJ1-1; D is undetermined. CDR1 is SQVTM and CDR2 is ANQGSEA in the germline V gene. This CDR3 has 10 amino acids. With 3 bases removed from V and 4 bases from J, the gap between germline ends came to 3 bases. CDR3: CSVEGTEAFF. In nucleotides, the CDR3 is TGCAGCGTTGAGGGCACTGAAGCTTTCTTT.

The chain links TRBV7-9 to TRBJ1-3; D not resolved. This CDR3 has 13 amino acids. Germline CDR1 reads SEHNR; CDR2 reads FQNEAQ (reference sequence). Trimming stripped 3 bases from V and 8 bases from J, with 11 bases between. CDR3 DNA: TGTGCCAGCAGCTTTGAGTTTATAGACACCATATATTTT. Residues: CASSFEFIDTIYF.

The chain links TRBV4-1 to TRBJ2-3, with no clear D. Germline V gene lookup returns CDR1 MGHRA and CDR2 YSYEKL. CDR3 size: 12 residues. The V and J ends lost 0 bases and 6 bases respectively, with 4 bases between them. The CDR3 protein is CASSQDMDTQYF. CDR3 DNA: TGCGCCAGCAGCCAAGACATGGATACGCAGTATTTT.

The rearrangement links TRBV15 to TRBJ2-2; D remains unclear. The germline V and J ends were trimmed by 2 bases and 6 bases, with 13 bases remaining between them. The CDR3 runs 15 residues. Germline-derived CDR1 and CDR2 are LNHNV and YYDKDF (reference sequence). CDR3 region: CATSRPLKPPGELFF. CDR3 bases: TGTGCCACCAGCAGACCGCTGAAACCCCCCGGGGAGCTGTTTTTT.

This clone was observed a single time. The rearrangement uses TRBV11-2 and TRBJ1-2; no clear D. This CDR3 is 12 amino acids long. Germline CDR1 is SGHAT and CDR2 is FQNNGV. The V and J ends lost 0 bases and 6 bases respectively, with 5 bases between them. In nucleotides, the CDR3 is TGTGCCAGCAGCTTAGATCAAAATGGCTACACCTTC. It codes for CASSLDQNGYTF.

This clone occurred once. The J gene is TRBJ1-6, the V gene TRBV7-8; D is unresolved. The CDR3 runs to 15 residues. V was shortened by 5 bases and J by 1 base, with 9 bases between the two germline ends. Germline lookup yields CDR1 SGHVS and CDR2 FQNEAQ. As DNA, the CDR3 is TGTGCCAGCAGCCAGACACTGTCCTATAATTCACCCCTCCACTTT. Translating it yields CASSQTLSYNSPLHF.

The genes are TRBV9 and TRBJ2-2; TRBD2 aligns across 9 bases. V was pared by 2 bases and J by 4 bases, with 6 bases of the junction left unmatched. CDR1 SGDLS and CDR2 YYNGEE come from the germline V gene. The CDR3 is made up of 16 amino acids. CDR3 bases: TGTGCCAGCAGCGTTAGGCTAGCGGGGTTCACCGGGGAGCTGTTTTTT. It encodes CASSVRLAGFTGELFF.

This chain uses TRBV4-2 with TRBJ2-2; 10 bases fit TRBD2. CDR1 and CDR2 (germline): LGHNA, YNFKEQ. V gave up 1 base and J gave up 7 bases; unmatched junction bases: 15. This CDR3 region has 19 residues. CDR3 loop: CASSQALLAGGPRNGELFF. The CDR3 DNA sequence: TGTGCCAGCAGCCAAGCACTCTTAGCGGGGGGTCCCCGGAACGGGGAGCTGTTTTTT.

The chain couples TRBV25-1 to TRBJ2-2; D remains unclear. Germline assignment: CDR1 MGHDK and CDR2 SYGVNS. The CDR3 is 13 amino acids. Deletions cut 2 bases from V and 6 bases from J, with 7 bases between. The CDR3 region is CASSEPPSGELFF. CDR3 sequence (DNA): TGTGCCAGCAGTGAACCCCCTTCCGGGGAGCTGTTTTTT.

This clone was seen once. V usage is TRBV9 and J usage is TRBJ1-1, with D tentatively TRBD1 (6 bases). V gave up 4 bases and J gave up 2 bases, with 15 bases separating them. Germline-derived CDR1 and CDR2 are SGDLS and YYNGEE. The CDR3 is 15 residues long. This CDR3 reads CASSQGIFLNTEAFF. CDR3 bases: TGTGCCAGCAGCCAGGGGATTTTTTTAAACACTGAAGCTTTCTTT.

The chain recombines TRBV13 with TRBJ2-1, with 11 positions matching TRBD1. Per germline, CDR1 PRHDT and CDR2 FYEKMQ (reference sequence). The CDR3 covers 16 residues. The junction had 9 bases not matched to a gene; V was cut back by 5 bases and J by 6 bases. The CDR3 DNA sequence: TGTGCCAGCAGCCTCTCCGGGACAGGGGGTCTCAATGAGCAGTTCTTC. It is translated as CASSLSGTGGLNEQFF. Using reference TRBV13 and TRBJ2-1 for the parts outside the CDR3, the full variable domain is AAGVIQSPRHLIKEKRETATLKCYPIPRHDTVYWYQQGPGQDPQFLISFYEKMQSDKGSIPDRFSAQQFSDYHSELNMSSLELGDSALYFCASSLSGTGGLNEQFFGPGTRLTVL.

The rearrangement joins TRBV4-1 to TRBJ1-1; 8 bases map to TRBD1. Germline values: CDR1 MGHRA, CDR2 YSYEKL. The ends lost 2 bases at V and 11 bases at J; junction bases unmatched: 10. This CDR3 region has 14 residues. The CDR3: CASSQLQTGGGAFF. Written as DNA, the CDR3 is TGCGCCAGCAGCCAACTGCAAACAGGGGGGGGTGCTTTCTTT.